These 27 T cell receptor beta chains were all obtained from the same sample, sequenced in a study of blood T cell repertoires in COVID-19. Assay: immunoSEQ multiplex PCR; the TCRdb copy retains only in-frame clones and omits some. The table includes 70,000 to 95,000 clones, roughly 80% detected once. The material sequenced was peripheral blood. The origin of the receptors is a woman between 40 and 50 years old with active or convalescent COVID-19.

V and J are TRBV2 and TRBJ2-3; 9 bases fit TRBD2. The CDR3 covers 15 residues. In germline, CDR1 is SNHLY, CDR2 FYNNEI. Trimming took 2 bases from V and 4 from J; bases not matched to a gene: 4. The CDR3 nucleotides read TGTGCCAGCAGTGAACAGCGGGGGGTGGCAGATACGCAGTATTTT. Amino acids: CASSEQRGVADTQYF.

CDR3 sequence reads: CASSELTSADYEQYF. CDR3 bases: TGCGCCAGCAGTGAGCTGACTAGCGCAGATTACGAGCAGTACTTC. The chain combines TRBV10-1 with TRBJ2-7; 8 bases are shared with TRBD2. Losses at the gene ends were 2 bases for V and 4 bases for J; bases not matched to a gene: 7. Looked up from germline, CDR1 is WNHNN and CDR2 is SYGVQD (reference sequence). This CDR3 spans 15 amino acids.

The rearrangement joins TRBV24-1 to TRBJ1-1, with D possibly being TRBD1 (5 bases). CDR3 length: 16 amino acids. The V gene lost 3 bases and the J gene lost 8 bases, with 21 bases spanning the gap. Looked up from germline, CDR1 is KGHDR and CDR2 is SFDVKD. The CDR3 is CATSDPPRNRNGEAFF. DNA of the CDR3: TGTGCCACCAGTGATCCCCCGCGAAACAGGAACGGGGAAGCTTTCTTT.

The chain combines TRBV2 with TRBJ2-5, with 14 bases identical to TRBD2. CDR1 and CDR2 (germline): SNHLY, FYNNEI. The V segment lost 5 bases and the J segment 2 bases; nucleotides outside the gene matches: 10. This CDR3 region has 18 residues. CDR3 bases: TGTGCCAGCAGTTCCCACCCCGGGACTAGCGGGAGTCAAGAGACCCAGTACTTC. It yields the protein CASSSHPGTSGSQETQYF.

CDR3 nucleotides: TGCGCCAGCAGCTTGGGACAGTTAGAGACCCAGTACTTC. Translating it yields CASSLGQLETQYF. This chain connects TRBV5-1 to TRBJ2-5; maybe TRBD1 (5 bases). The CDR3 has 13 amino acids. Per the germline V gene, CDR1 is SGHRS and CDR2 is YFSETQ. Between the trimmed V and J ends, which lost 0 bases and 4 bases, there was a span of 7 bases.

The CDR3 DNA reads as TGCAGCGCCGTAGCGGGAGGGCCGGGTAATGAGCAGTTCTTC. Translating gives CSAVAGGPGNEQFF. The rearrangement uses TRBV29-1 and TRBJ2-1, with 11 bases identical to TRBD2. This CDR3 spans 14 amino acids. Germline CDR1 and CDR2: SQVTM and ANQGSEA. The V and J ends lost 7 bases and 7 bases, in that order; junction bases with no gene match: 9.

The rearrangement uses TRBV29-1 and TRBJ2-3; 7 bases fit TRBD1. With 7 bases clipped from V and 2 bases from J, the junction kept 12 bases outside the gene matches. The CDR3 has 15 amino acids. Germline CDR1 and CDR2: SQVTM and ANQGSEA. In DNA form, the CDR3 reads TGCAGCGGCCGACAGGGAAATACCGTCACAGATACGCAGTATTTT. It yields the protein CSGRQGNTVTDTQYF.

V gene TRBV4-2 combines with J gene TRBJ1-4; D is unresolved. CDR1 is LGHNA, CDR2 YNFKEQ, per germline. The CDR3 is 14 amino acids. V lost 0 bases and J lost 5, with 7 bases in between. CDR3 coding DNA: TGTGCCAGCAGCCAAGATCTAGGAAATGAAAAACTGTTTTTT. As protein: CASSQDLGNEKLFF.

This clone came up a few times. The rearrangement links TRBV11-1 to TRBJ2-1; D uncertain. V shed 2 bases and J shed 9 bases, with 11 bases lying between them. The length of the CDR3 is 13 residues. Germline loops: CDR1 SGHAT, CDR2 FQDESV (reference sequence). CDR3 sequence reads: CASSLSDVGEQFF. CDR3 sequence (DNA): TGTGCCAGCAGCTTAAGCGATGTTGGTGAGCAGTTCTTC.

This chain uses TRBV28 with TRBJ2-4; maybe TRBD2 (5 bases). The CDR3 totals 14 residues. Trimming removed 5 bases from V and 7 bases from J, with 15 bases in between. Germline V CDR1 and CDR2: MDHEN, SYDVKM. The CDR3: CASSPDSNRNIQYF. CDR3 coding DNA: TGTGCCAGCAGTCCGGACTCGAACCGGAACATTCAGTACTTC.

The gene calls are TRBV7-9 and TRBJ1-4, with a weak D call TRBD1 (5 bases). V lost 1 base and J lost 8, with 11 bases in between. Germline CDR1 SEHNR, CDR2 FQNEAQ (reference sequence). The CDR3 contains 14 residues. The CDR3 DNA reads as TGTGCCAGCAGCTTAGGCCTGACAGCGGAAAAACTGTTTTTT. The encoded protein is CASSLGLTAEKLFF.

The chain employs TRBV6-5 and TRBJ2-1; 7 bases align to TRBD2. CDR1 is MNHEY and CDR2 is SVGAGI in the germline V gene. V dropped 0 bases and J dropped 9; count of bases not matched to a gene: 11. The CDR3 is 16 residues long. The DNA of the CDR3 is TGTGCCAGCAGTTACTCGTATGCGCGGGGGTCGGGTGAGCAGTTCTTC. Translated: CASSYSYARGSGEQFF.

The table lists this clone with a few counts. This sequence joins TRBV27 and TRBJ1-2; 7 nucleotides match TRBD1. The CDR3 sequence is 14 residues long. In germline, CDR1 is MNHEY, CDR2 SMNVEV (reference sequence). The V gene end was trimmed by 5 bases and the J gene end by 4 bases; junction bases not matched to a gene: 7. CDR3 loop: CASSPLGQTYGYTF. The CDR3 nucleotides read TGTGCCAGCAGTCCCCTGGGACAGACCTATGGCTACACCTTC.

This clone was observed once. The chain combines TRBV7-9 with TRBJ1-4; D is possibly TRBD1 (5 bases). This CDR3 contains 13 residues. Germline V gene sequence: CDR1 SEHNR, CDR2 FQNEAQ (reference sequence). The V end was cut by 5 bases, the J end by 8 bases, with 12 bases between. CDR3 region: CASSPGLREKLFF. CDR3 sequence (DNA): TGTGCCAGCAGCCCGGGACTGCGGGAAAAACTGTTTTTT. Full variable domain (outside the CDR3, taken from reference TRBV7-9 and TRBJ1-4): DTGVSQNPRHKITKRGQNVTFRCDPISEHNRLYWYRQTLGQGPEFLTYFQNEAQLEKSRLLSDRFSAERPKGSFSTLEIQRTEQGDSAMYLCASSPGLREKLFFGSGTQLSVL.

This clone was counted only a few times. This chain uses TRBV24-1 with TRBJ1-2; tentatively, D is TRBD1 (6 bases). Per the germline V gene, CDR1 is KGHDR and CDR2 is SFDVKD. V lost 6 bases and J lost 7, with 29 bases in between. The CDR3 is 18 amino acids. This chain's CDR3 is CATSKIVRGGTNLFGYTF. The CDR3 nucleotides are TGTGCCACCAGTAAAATAGTCAGAGGGGGAACGAATCTCTTTGGCTACACCTTC.

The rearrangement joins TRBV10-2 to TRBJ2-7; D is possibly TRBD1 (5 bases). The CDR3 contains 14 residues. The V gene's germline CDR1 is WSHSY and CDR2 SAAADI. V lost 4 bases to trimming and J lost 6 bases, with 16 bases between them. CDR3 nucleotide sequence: TGCGCCAGCAGTGCTGCAGGGTCCGGCCTCGAGCAGTACTTC. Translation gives CASSAAGSGLEQYF.

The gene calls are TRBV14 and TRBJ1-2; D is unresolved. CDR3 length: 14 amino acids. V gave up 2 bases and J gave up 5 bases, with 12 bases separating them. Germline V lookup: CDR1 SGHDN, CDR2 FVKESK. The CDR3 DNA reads TGTGCCAGCAGCCAAAACCGTGCCAGTTATGGCTACACCTTC. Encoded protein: CASSQNRASYGYTF.

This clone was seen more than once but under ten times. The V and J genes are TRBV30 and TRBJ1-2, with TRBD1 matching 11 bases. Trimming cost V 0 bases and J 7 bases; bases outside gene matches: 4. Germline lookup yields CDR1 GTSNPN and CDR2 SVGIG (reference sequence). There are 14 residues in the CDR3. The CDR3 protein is CAWSVGQGARGYTF. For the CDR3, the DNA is TGTGCCTGGAGTGTAGGACAGGGGGCGCGTGGCTACACCTTC.

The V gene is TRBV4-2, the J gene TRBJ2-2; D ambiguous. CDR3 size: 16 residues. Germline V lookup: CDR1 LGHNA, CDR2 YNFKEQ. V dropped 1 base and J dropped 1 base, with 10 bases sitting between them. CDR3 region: CASSQVGRWNTGELFF. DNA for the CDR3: TGTGCCAGCAGCCAAGTGGGCAGGTGGAACACCGGGGAGCTGTTTTTT.

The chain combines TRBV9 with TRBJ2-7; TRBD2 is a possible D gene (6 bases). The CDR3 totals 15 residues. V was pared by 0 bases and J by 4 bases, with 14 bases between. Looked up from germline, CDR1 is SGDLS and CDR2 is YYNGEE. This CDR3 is CASSVGGTDYYEQYF. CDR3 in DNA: TGTGCCAGCAGCGTAGGCGGGACGGATTATTACGAGCAGTACTTC.

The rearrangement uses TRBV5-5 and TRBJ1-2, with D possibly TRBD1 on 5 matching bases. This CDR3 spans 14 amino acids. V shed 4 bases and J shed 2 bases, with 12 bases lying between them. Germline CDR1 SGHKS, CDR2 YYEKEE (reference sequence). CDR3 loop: CASSTNTGNYGYTF. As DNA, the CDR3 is TGTGCCAGCAGCACTAATACAGGAAACTATGGCTACACCTTC.

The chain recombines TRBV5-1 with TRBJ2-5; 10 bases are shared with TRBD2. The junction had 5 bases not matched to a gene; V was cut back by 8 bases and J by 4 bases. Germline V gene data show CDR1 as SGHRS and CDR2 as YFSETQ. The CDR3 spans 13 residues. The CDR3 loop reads CASQSGRGETQYF. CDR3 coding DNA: TGCGCCAGTCAAAGCGGGAGGGGAGAGACCCAGTACTTC.

CDR3 DNA sequence: TGTGCCAGCTCACCAAATCAGGGGGAGACTGGAAACACCATATATTTT. Translation gives CASSPNQGETGNTIYF. The rearrangement uses TRBV18 and TRBJ1-3, with 7 nucleotides matching TRBD1. V shed 2 bases, J shed 2 bases, and the junction held 6 bases outside the gene matches. The CDR3 spans 16 residues. CDR1 and CDR2 (germline): KGHSH, LQKENI. Full variable domain (outside the CDR3, taken from reference TRBV18 and TRBJ1-3): NAGVMQNPRHLVRRRGQEARLRCSPMKGHSHVYWYRQLPEEGLKFMVYLQKENIIDESGMPKERFSAEFPKEGPSILRIQQVVRGDSAAYFCASSPNQGETGNTIYFGEGSWLTVV.

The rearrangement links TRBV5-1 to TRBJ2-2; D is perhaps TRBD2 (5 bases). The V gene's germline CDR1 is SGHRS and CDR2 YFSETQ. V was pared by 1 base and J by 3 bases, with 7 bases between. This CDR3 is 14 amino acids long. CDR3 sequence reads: CASSLRTDTGELFF. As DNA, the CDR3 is TGCGCCAGCAGCTTGCGGACTGACACCGGGGAGCTGTTTTTT.

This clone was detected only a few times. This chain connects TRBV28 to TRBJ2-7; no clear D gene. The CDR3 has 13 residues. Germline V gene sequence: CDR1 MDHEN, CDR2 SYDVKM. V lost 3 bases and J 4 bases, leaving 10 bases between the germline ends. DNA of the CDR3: TGTGCCAGCAGTTTGTCCGAGTATTACGAGCAGTACTTC. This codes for CASSLSEYYEQYF. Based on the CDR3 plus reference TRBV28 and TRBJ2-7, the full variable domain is DVKVTQSSRYLVKRTGEKVFLECVQDMDHENMFWYRQDPGLGLRLIYFSYDVKMKEKGDIPEGYSVSREKKERFSLILESASTNQTSMYLCASSLSEYYEQYFGPGTRLTVT.

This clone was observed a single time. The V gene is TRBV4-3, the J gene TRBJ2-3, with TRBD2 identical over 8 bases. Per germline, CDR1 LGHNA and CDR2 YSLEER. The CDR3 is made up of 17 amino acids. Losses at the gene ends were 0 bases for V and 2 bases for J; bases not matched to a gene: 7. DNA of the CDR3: TGCGCCAGCAGCCAAGATCGGGAGGGCGTCCACACAGATACGCAGTATTTT. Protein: CASSQDREGVHTDTQYF.

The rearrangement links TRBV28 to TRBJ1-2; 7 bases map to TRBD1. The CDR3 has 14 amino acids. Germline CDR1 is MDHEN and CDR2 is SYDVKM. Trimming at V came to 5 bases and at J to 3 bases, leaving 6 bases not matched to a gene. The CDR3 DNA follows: TGTGCCAGCAGTAACCGGGACAGAGACTATGGCTACACCTTC. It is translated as CASSNRDRDYGYTF.